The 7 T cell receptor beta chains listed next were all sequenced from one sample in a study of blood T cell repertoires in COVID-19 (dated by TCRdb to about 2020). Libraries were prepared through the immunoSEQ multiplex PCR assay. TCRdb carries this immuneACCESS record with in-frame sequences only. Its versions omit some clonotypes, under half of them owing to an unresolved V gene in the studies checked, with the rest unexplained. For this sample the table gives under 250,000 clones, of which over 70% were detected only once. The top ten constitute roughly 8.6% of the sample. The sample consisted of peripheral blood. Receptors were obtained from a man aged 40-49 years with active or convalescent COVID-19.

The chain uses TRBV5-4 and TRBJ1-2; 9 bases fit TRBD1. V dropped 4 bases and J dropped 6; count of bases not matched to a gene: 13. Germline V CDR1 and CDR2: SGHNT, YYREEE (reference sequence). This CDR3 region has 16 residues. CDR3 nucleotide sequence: TGTGCCAGCAGCCCTACGGTGGACAGGGGAATTGATGGCTACACCTTC. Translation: CASSPTVDRGIDGYTF.

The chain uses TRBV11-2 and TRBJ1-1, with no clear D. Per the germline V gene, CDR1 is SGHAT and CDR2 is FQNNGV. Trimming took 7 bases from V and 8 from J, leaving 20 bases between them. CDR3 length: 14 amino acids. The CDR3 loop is CASKKEGSLKEAFF. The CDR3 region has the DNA TGTGCCAGCAAAAAAGAGGGCAGTCTAAAGGAAGCTTTCTTT.

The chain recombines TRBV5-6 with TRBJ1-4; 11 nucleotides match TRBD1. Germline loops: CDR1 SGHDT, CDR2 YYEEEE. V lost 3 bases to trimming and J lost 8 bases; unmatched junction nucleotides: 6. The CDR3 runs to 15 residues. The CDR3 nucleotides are TGTGCCAGCAGCTGGGGACAGGGGGTCGGGGAAAAACTGTTTTTT. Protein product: CASSWGQGVGEKLFF.

CDR3 in amino acids: CAISEGSAGDNSNQPQHF. The CDR3 DNA reads TGTGCCATCAGTGAGGGATCGGCAGGGGACAATAGCAATCAGCCCCAGCATTTT. This rearrangement joins TRBV10-3 to TRBJ1-5; a weak D match, TRBD1 (6 bases). There are 18 residues in the CDR3. Trimming pared 2 bases from V and 0 bases from J, leaving 17 bases between. In germline, CDR1 is ENHRY, CDR2 SYGVKD.

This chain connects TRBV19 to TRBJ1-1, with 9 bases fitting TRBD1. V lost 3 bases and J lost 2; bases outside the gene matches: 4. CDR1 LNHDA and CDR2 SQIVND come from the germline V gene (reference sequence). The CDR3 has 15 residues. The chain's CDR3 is CASSMRTGVNTEAFF. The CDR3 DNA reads TGTGCCAGTAGTATGAGGACAGGGGTAAACACTGAAGCTTTCTTT.

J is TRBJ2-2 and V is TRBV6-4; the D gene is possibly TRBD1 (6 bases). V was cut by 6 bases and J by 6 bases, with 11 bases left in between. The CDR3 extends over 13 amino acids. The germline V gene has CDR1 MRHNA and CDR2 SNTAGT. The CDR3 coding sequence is TGTGCCAGCAGCAACAGGGATTCCGGGGAGCTGTTTTTT. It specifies CASSNRDSGELFF.

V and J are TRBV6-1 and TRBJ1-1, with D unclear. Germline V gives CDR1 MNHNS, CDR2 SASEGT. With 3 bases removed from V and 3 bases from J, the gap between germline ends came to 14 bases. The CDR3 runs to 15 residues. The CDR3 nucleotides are TGTGCCAGCAGTGAGAGGCTAAACCCAGACACTGAAGCTTTCTTT. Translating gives CASSERLNPDTEAFF.